These 9 T cell receptor beta chains came from one sample sequenced in a study of human T cells and chemical hapten exposure. TCRdb independently ran MiXCR on the RACE reads; one entry per CDR3 protein. The repertoire holds 380,000 or so distinct CDR3 sequences, with around 5% as singletons. As for time point: patch test 1, 2 weeks after DPC sensitization. Regarding treatment: therapeutic diphenylcyclopropenone sensitization with weekly scalp DPC. This specimen was whole blood, taken in connection with sensitization to the hapten diphenylcyclopropenone (DPC). The receptors originated from a woman between 50 and 59 years old with alopecia areata. Some clones in this sample may be carry-over from other donors' samples.

V is TRBV28 and J is TRBJ1-1; possibly TRBD1 for D (5 bases). The V gene's germline CDR1 is MDHEN and CDR2 SYDVKM. The CDR3 runs to 13 residues. V gave up 6 bases and J gave up 7 bases, with 15 bases separating them. The DNA for the CDR3 is TGTGCCAGCAGAATAGCGGGACTGGGTGAAGCTTTCTTT. This gives the protein CASRIAGLGEAFF.

This clonotype was observed many times. V is TRBV5-1 and J is TRBJ2-7; the D call may be TRBD1 or TRBD2 (5 bases each). CDR1 is SGHRS, CDR2 YFSETQ, per germline. V lost 5 bases to trimming and J lost 0 bases, with 15 bases between them. The CDR3 is 15 amino acids. CDR3 bases: TGCGCCAGCAGTTCCGGGACGGGGATCTCCTACGAGCAGTACTTC. Protein: CASSSGTGISYEQYF. Complete variable domain (other parts from reference TRBV5-1 and TRBJ2-7): KAGVTQTPRYLIKTRGQQVTLSCSPISGHRSVSWYQQTPGQGLQFLFEYFSETQRNKGNFPGRFSGRQFSNSRSEMNVSTLELGDSALYLCASSSGTGISYEQYFGPGTRLTVT.

The chain recombines TRBV5-1 with TRBJ1-6; 7 nucleotides line up with TRBD1. Trimming removed 4 bases from V and 1 base from J; junction bases left unmatched: 5. The CDR3 loop spans 16 amino acids. Per germline, CDR1 SGHRS and CDR2 YFSETQ. CDR3: CASSLETGSYNSPLHF. CDR3 sequence (DNA): TGCGCCAGCAGCCTGGAGACAGGGTCCTATAATTCACCCCTCCACTTT.

This clonotype showed up just a few times. This chain joins TRBV9 and TRBJ2-6, with D perhaps given as TRBD1 or TRBD2 (5 bases each). Trimming took off 0 bases at V and 0 bases at J, with 13 bases between the two ends. The CDR3 totals 18 residues. Germline CDR1 reads SGDLS; CDR2 reads YYNGEE. CDR3 nucleotide sequence: TGTGCCAGCAGCGTAGGGAAGGGACCCAGCTCTGGGGCCAACGTCCTGACTTTC. Its protein is CASSVGKGPSSGANVLTF.

This clonotype occurred a few times. The chain uses TRBV19 and TRBJ2-2; D remains unclear. The CDR3 has 13 amino acids. In germline, CDR1 is LNHDA, CDR2 SQIVND (reference sequence). V was trimmed by 6 bases and J by 6 bases, leaving 11 bases between them. The CDR3 nucleotides read TGTGCCAGTAGCCTTGGGCAGTCCGGGGAGCTGTTTTTT. Translated, it gives CASSLGQSGELFF.

The table lists this clonotype with many counts. The gene calls are TRBV29-1 and TRBJ2-3; D remains ambiguous. This CDR3 contains 14 residues. Germline values: CDR1 SQVTM, CDR2 ANQGSEA. The germline V and J ends were trimmed by 0 bases and 3 bases, with 10 bases remaining between them. This CDR3 reads CSVEDVQSTDTQYF. The CDR3 DNA reads TGCAGCGTTGAAGATGTACAGTCGACAGATACGCAGTATTTT.

The V call is TRBV14, the J call TRBJ1-1, with D unresolved. V was shortened by 3 bases and J by 4 bases, with 18 bases between the two germline ends. Germline V lookup: CDR1 SGHDN, CDR2 FVKESK. The CDR3 loop spans 16 amino acids. CDR3 sequence: CASSHPHRGSGTEAFF. In DNA, the CDR3 is TGTGCCAGCAGCCACCCTCACCGAGGAAGCGGCACTGAAGCTTTCTTT. Based on the CDR3 plus reference TRBV14 and TRBJ1-1, the full variable domain is EAGVTQFPSHSVIEKGQTVTLRCDPISGHDNLYWYRRVMGKEIKFLLHFVKESKQDESGMPNNRFLAERTGGTYSTLKVQPAELEDSGVYFCASSHPHRGSGTEAFFGQGTRLTVV.

This clonotype was counted ten times or more. The chain links TRBV27 to TRBJ1-4; D unresolved. V gave up 3 bases and J gave up 0 bases, with 17 bases separating them. Germline CDR1 reads MNHEY; CDR2 reads SMNVEV (reference sequence). This CDR3 comprises 18 residues. In DNA form, the CDR3 reads TGTGCCAGCAGTTTCGGTCTACAGCGAATTTCAACTAATGAAAAACTGTTTTTT. Translation: CASSFGLQRISTNEKLFF. Full variable domain (rest looked up from reference TRBV27 and TRBJ1-4): EAQVTQNPRYLITVTGKKLTVTCSQNMNHEYMSWYRQDPGLGLRQIYYSMNVEVTDKGDVPEGYKVSRKEKRNFPLILESPSPNQTSLYFCASSFGLQRISTNEKLFFGSGTQLSVL.

In its sample, this clonotype was seen many times. V usage is TRBV12-3 or TRBV12-4 and J usage is TRBJ2-7, with 7 nucleotides matching TRBD1. The CDR3 length is 13 residues. V shed 5 bases and J 6 bases; nucleotides not matched to a gene: 7. The CDR3 nucleotides read TGTGCCAGCAGTGCCGGGACAGCAACCGAGCAGTACTTC. Its protein product is CASSAGTATEQYF.